This T cell receptor (beta chain) was sequenced during a study of T-cell reconstitution after alpha-beta-depleted transplantation in children. Overall study results and limits: Surviving recipient T cells and thymic progenitors produced the high day-60 TCRbeta diversity seen in some patients. As was reported, about two months after transplant, alpha-beta T cells came from several hundred expanded graft clones. At one year after transplant, newly produced T cells mostly accounted for T-cell counts and diversity.

TCRbeta library construction was performed incorporating unique molecular identifiers. TCRdb used MiXCR to reprocess the PCR reads, holding one entry per CDR3 protein. In the table there are hundreds of thousands of distinct CDR3 sequences, 7% to 9% of which are singletons. Note on this clonotype: What it recognizes is unknown.

This clonotype was obtained from a male patient aged 2 to 10 who had a stem cell transplant for acute myeloid leukemia, so the T cells may come from the graft donor. The sample consisted of PBMCs, mostly from graft donor cells, taken 360 days after TCRalphabeta/CD19-depleted stem cell transplant.

The CDR3 is CSATGAGSPLHF. CDR3 coding DNA: TGCAGTGCTACGGGGGCTGGGTCACCCCTCCACTTT. V is TRBV20-1 and J is TRBJ1-6; D possibly corresponds to TRBD1 (6 bases). Germline V gene sequence: CDR1 DFQATT, CDR2 SNEGSKA (reference sequence). Between the trimmed V and J ends, which lost 4 bases and 10 bases, there was a span of 11 bases. This CDR3 is built from 12 residues.